This passage covers 16 T cell receptor beta chains from one sample sequenced in a study of neoadjuvant anti-PD-1 for oral cavity cancer. The time point: after neoadjuvant nivolumab, at surgical resection. TCRdb's table, derived via immunoSEQ multiplex PCR, lists solely in-frame clones and lacks some. This table holds about 24,000 clones, around a quarter found once. Specimen: tumor tissue, collected after nivolumab (anti-PD-1) treatment. Receptors originate from a person between 40 and 79 years old with oral cavity squamous cell carcinoma.

The table lists this clone with a few counts. The chain combines TRBV19 with TRBJ2-3; TRBD1 matches at 7 bases. CDR1 LNHDA and CDR2 SQIVND come from the germline V gene (reference sequence). CDR3 length: 16 amino acids. J lost 2 bases, V lost 7 bases, and 12 bases had no gene match. The CDR3 DNA follows: TGTGCCAGTACCGAGACAGGGCAAGGGATCACAGATACGCAGTATTTT. Its translation is CASTETGQGITDTQYF.

This sequence joins TRBV11-2 and TRBJ2-1; 11 bases align to TRBD1. Germline trimming cut 5 bases from V and 4 bases from J; bases unmatched to any gene: 10. This CDR3 has 17 residues. Germline lookup yields CDR1 SGHAT and CDR2 FQNNGV. This chain's CDR3 is CASSPRGGQGAYNEQFF. The CDR3 DNA sequence: TGTGCCAGCAGCCCGCGGGGCGGACAGGGGGCTTACAATGAGCAGTTCTTC.

The chain is built from TRBV7-8 and TRBJ1-2; D may be TRBD1 (6 bases). Between the trimmed V and J ends, which lost 5 bases and 4 bases, there was a span of 20 bases. This CDR3 spans 16 amino acids. Germline CDR1 is SGHVS and CDR2 is FQNEAQ. The DNA for the CDR3 is TGTGCCAGCAGCCAAGAGCCCGGACAGAGCAGCTATGGCTACACCTTC. Amino acids: CASSQEPGQSSYGYTF. Drawing the rest from reference TRBV7-8 and TRBJ1-2, the complete variable domain is GAGVSQSPRYKVAKRGQDVALRCDPISGHVSLFWYQQALGQGPEFLTYFQNEAQLDKSGLPSDRFFAERPEGSVSTLKIQRTQQEDSAVYLCASSQEPGQSSYGYTFGSGTRLTVV.

The chain couples TRBV9 to TRBJ1-1; 9 bases fit TRBD1. This CDR3 has 14 amino acids. Unmatched junction bases numbered 3, after V lost 3 bases and J lost 3 bases. Germline V gene lookup returns CDR1 SGDLS and CDR2 YYNGEE. CDR3 loop: CASSAGQGYTEAFF. CDR3 DNA sequence: TGTGCCAGCAGCGCAGGACAGGGGTACACTGAAGCTTTCTTT.

The CDR3, as DNA: TGTGCCAGCAGCCAAGGGGGGGGTATCTCTGGAAACACCATATATTTT. Protein: CASSQGGGISGNTIYF. The chain uses TRBV4-2 and TRBJ1-3; tentative D call: TRBD1 (5 bases). Germline-derived CDR1 and CDR2 are LGHNA and YNFKEQ. The CDR3 extends over 16 amino acids. V was clipped by 1 base and J by 0 bases, with 10 bases between them.

There are a few counts of this clone. V usage is TRBV18 and J usage is TRBJ1-6, with D perhaps matching TRBD1 (6 bases). Germline V gene sequence: CDR1 KGHSH, CDR2 LQKENI. V was pared by 2 bases and J by 8 bases, with 7 bases between. The CDR3 sequence is 13 residues long. The DNA of the CDR3 is TGTGCCAGCTCACCAAACAGGGATTCACCCCTCCACTTT. It yields the protein CASSPNRDSPLHF.

CDR3 DNA: TGTGCCAGCGGTGGACCGTCCAATCAGCCCCAGCATTTT. It is translated as CASGGPSNQPQHF. The chain combines TRBV27 with TRBJ1-5; D remains ambiguous. CDR1 is MNHEY, CDR2 SMNVEV, per germline (reference sequence). The CDR3 runs 13 residues. Deletions cut 8 bases from V and 3 bases from J, with 11 bases between.

This clone was found many times. This rearrangement joins TRBV27 to TRBJ2-1, with D unresolved. The CDR3 has 14 amino acids. Germline V gene data show CDR1 as MNHEY and CDR2 as SMNVEV (reference sequence). The ends were cut back, 5 bases at V and 5 bases at J, with 13 bases in the middle. The CDR3 bases are TGTGCCAGCAGTATAAGTTCATCTGACAATGAGCAGTTCTTC. Protein: CASSISSSDNEQFF.

This clone was seen more than once but under ten times. This chain connects TRBV9 to TRBJ1-4, with D perhaps TRBD1 (6 bases). Germline loops: CDR1 SGDLS, CDR2 YYNGEE. V was cut by 0 bases and J by 8 bases, with 11 bases left in between. The length of the CDR3 is 14 residues. The CDR3 spells CASSVGGATEKLFF. The CDR3 nucleotides are TGTGCCAGCAGCGTAGGGGGGGCGACGGAAAAACTGTTTTTT.

This clone qualifies as medium-sized. The J gene is TRBJ1-2, the V gene TRBV7-9; perhaps TRBD1 as D (5 bases). This CDR3 spans 16 amino acids. Germline CDR1 is SEHNR and CDR2 is FQNEAQ (reference sequence). Between the trimmed V and J ends, which lost 1 base and 7 bases, there was a span of 19 bases. For the CDR3, the DNA is TGTGCCAGCAGCTTAGTATTGGGGACGGACGCTTTTGGCTACACCTTC. This translates into CASSLVLGTDAFGYTF.

The rearrangement uses TRBV19 and TRBJ1-6; 7 bases agree with TRBD1. CDR1 and CDR2 (germline): LNHDA, SQIVND (reference sequence). V was clipped by 10 bases and J by 8 bases; unmatched bases: 5. The CDR3 contains 12 residues. The CDR3 nucleotides read TGTGCCACTACGGACAGGCATTCACCCCTCCACTTT. It translates to CATTDRHSPLHF.

This clone came up a few times. The chain carries TRBV27 and TRBJ2-1, with TRBD2 matching 10 bases. CDR1 MNHEY and CDR2 SMNVEV come from the germline V gene (reference sequence). The CDR3 runs to 16 residues. With V trimmed by 5 bases and J by 8 bases, 12 bases remained unmatched. CDR3 sequence reads: CASSPETGTSVHEQFF. The CDR3 region has the DNA TGTGCCAGCAGTCCCGAGACCGGGACTAGCGTACATGAGCAGTTCTTC.

This clone was recorded a few times. The rearrangement uses TRBV27 and TRBJ2-7; 8 nucleotides match TRBD1. Trimming took 2 bases from V and 3 from J; bases not matched to a gene: 6. The V gene's germline CDR1 is MNHEY and CDR2 SMNVEV (reference sequence). This CDR3 is 15 amino acids long. The CDR3 nucleotides read TGTGCCAGCAGTTTACGAGGACAGGGCCTCTACGAGCAGTACTTC. Protein sequence: CASSLRGQGLYEQYF.

This clone was seen a few times. This sequence joins TRBV6-5 and TRBJ1-5; no clear D gene. V dropped 6 bases and J dropped 6 bases, with 12 bases sitting between them. Germline CDR1 is MNHEY and CDR2 is SVGAGI. CDR3 size: 13 residues. CDR3 amino acids: CASSPQKRQPQHF. The CDR3 DNA is TGTGCCAGCAGCCCGCAGAAGCGTCAGCCCCAGCATTTT.

This chain links TRBV5-4 with TRBJ2-7; D uncertain. Germline lookup yields CDR1 SGHNT and CDR2 YYREEE (reference sequence). There are 14 residues in the CDR3. The V end lost 2 bases, the J end lost 2 bases, and 11 bases lay between the germline ends. The CDR3 DNA reads as TGTGCCAGCAGCTTCGGCCCCGCTACCTACGAGCAGTACTTC. Translating it yields CASSFGPATYEQYF. Based on the CDR3 plus reference TRBV5-4 and TRBJ2-7, the full variable domain is ETGVTQSPTHLIKTRGQQVTLRCSSQSGHNTVSWYQQALGQGPQFIFQYYREEENGRGNFPPRFSGLQFPNYSSELNVNALELDDSALYLCASSFGPATYEQYFGPGTRLTVT.

The J gene is TRBJ2-1, the V gene TRBV11-2; no clear D. The V end lost 3 bases, the J end lost 0 bases, and 9 bases lay between the germline ends. This CDR3 is built from 15 residues. Germline assignment: CDR1 SGHAT and CDR2 FQNNGV. CDR3 sequence (DNA): TGTGCCAGCAGCTTCTCCGGGTTCTCCTACAATGAGCAGTTCTTC. This codes for CASSFSGFSYNEQFF.